This TCR beta chain is drawn from a study of blood T cells in healthy people across ages. Study-level information: Through template switching, about one barcoded beta molecule was captured per two T cells, as measured in model experiments.

Primers used in a second PCR of roughly 7 to 11 cycles were a sample-barcoded 5' primer and a J-beta primer mix. TCRdb called the 5' RACE reads again in MiXCR, with one record for every CDR3 protein. The sample has over a million distinct CDR3 sequences; roughly 43% are singletons. Specimen: blood. The receptor's source is a woman between 18 and 29 years old in good health.

DNA of the CDR3: TGTGCCAGCAGGGGACTAGCGGGGGAGTTCTACGAGCAGTACTTC. Its protein is CASRGLAGEFYEQYF. The chain has TRBV6-6 and TRBJ2-7; TRBD2 agrees at 14 bases. The CDR3 consists of 15 residues. Losses at the gene ends were 6 bases for V and 3 bases for J; bases not matched to a gene: 4. The V gene's germline CDR1 is MNHNY and CDR2 SVGAGI (reference sequence).